These T cell receptor beta chains were read from a single sample in a study of cytomegalovirus exposure and HLA in healthy donors. The data were produced by immunoSEQ multiplex PCR, yet TCRdb's version contains in-frame clones alone and is incomplete. The sample lists under 200,000 clones; around four fifths were seen once. The material sequenced was PBMCs. These TCRs come from a woman in her forties or fifties in good health and CMV-seronegative. CDR3s include the opening cysteine and the closing phenylalanine or tryptophan. D genes are given only for firm matches. Part of the rows lack a size; the others show once, few, many or a class for expanded clones.

d_call	clone_size	v_call	j_call	cdr3_aa	cdr3_nt
-	-	TRBV5-1	TRBJ2-7	CASSLVEGFEQYF	TGCGCCAGCAGCTTGGTGGAGGGTTTTGAGCAGTACTTC
-	-	TRBV5-1	TRBJ2-7	CASSLTGVTSQYF	TGCGCCAGCAGCTTGACGGGGGTTACGAGCCAGTACTTC
TRBD1	once	TRBV18	TRBJ1-2	CASSPGQGDVGYGYTF	TGTGCCAGCTCACCGGGACAGGGAGATGTAGGGTATGGCTACACCTTC
-	-	TRBV7-2	TRBJ1-2	CASSLFQGWGYTF	TGTGCCAGCAGCTTATTTCAGGGTTGGGGCTACACCTTC
-	-	TRBV5-8	TRBJ2-7	CASSSGGSLAYEQYF	TGTGCCAGCAGCTCCGGCGGCTCTCTGGCCTACGAGCAGTACTTC
-	once	TRBV12-5	TRBJ2-7	CARVQGTAYEQYF	TGTGCACGAGTTCAGGGTACGGCCTACGAGCAGTACTTC
TRBD2	-	TRBV19	TRBJ2-1	CASSIPGLAGGVHNEQFF	TGTGCCAGTAGTATACCCGGACTAGCGGGAGGTGTACACAATGAGCAGTTCTTC
-	-	TRBV7-2	TRBJ1-1	CASSPQGQKNTEAFF	TGTGCCAGCAGCCCCCAAGGACAGAAGAACACTGAAGCTTTCTTT
TRBD2	-	TRBV7-6	TRBJ2-5	CASSLVGNGGARETQYF	TGTGCCAGCAGCTTAGTTGGGAACGGGGGGGCCAGAGAGACCCAGTACTTC
-	-	TRBV9	TRBJ2-5	CASSPSLGWQETQYF	TGTGCCAGCAGCCCGAGTCTAGGATGGCAAGAGACCCAGTACTTC
-	few	TRBV7-2	TRBJ2-3	CASRDRSGASPRGDTQYF	TGTGCCAGCCGAGACAGGAGTGGCGCTAGCCCTAGGGGGGATACGCAGTATTTT
-	-	TRBV7-2	TRBJ1-1	CASSKQGGGTEAFF	TGTGCCAGCAGCAAACAGGGTGGCGGCACTGAAGCTTTCTTT
TRBD1	-	TRBV25-1	TRBJ1-5	CASSEFGQGNQPQHF	TGTGCCAGCAGTGAATTTGGACAGGGTAATCAGCCCCAGCATTTT
TRBD1	-	TRBV15	TRBJ2-5	CATSREQGAREETQYF	TGTGCCACCAGCAGAGAACAGGGGGCGCGGGAGGAGACCCAGTACTTC
-	-	TRBV15	TRBJ2-1	CATSLTGSPPYNEQFF	TGTGCCACCAGCCTTACCGGGAGTCCGCCGTACAATGAGCAGTTCTTC
TRBD2	-	TRBV28	TRBJ2-1	CASRSVGRLAGGEWSYNEQFF	TGTGCCAGCCGCTCGGTAGGAAGACTAGCGGGAGGGGAATGGTCCTACAATGAGCAGTTCTTC
TRBD1	once	TRBV19	TRBJ1-4	CATTGGATNEELFF	TGTGCCACAACAGGGGGCGCAACTAATGAAGAACTGTTTTTT
TRBD2	-	TRBV19	TRBJ2-1	CASSPPGGGPYNEQFF	TGTGCCAGTAGCCCACCTGGCGGGGGACCATACAATGAGCAGTTCTTC
-	-	TRBV5-4	TRBJ2-1	CASSRPASSYNEQFF	TGTGCCAGCAGTCGACCAGCTAGCTCCTACAATGAGCAGTTCTTC
TRBD2	-	TRBV19	TRBJ2-7	CASSIIAGAHYEQYF	TGTGCCAGTAGTATAATAGCGGGGGCTCACTACGAGCAGTACTTC
TRBD2	-	TRBV5-6	TRBJ2-7	CASSFRTSGANAYEQYF	TGTGCCAGCAGCTTTCGGACTAGCGGGGCAAACGCCTACGAGCAGTACTTC
TRBD2	once	TRBV2	TRBJ2-7	CASSFSGTSGTSKQYF	TGTGCCAGCAGCTTTTCCGGGACTAGCGGGACTTCCAAGCAGTACTTC
TRBD2	-	TRBV9	TRBJ2-3	CASSAPLAGGTDTQYF	TGTGCCAGCAGCGCTCCTCTAGCGGGGGGAACAGATACGCAGTATTTT
TRBD2	-	TRBV9	TRBJ2-5	CASSVGLRETQYF	TGTGCCAGCAGCGTGGGACTAAGAGAGACCCAGTACTTC
-	-	TRBV15	TRBJ1-1	CATSRVWGDLEAFF	TGTGCCACCAGCAGAGTGTGGGGGGACCTTGAAGCTTTCTTT
TRBD1	-	TRBV5-1	TRBJ2-3	CASSPRTGWGSTDTQYF	TGCGCCAGCAGCCCTAGGACAGGGTGGGGATCCACAGATACGCAGTATTTT
TRBD1	-	TRBV27	TRBJ1-1	CASSLSRTGGTEAFF	TGTGCCAGCAGTTTATCGAGGACAGGGGGCACTGAAGCTTTCTTT
-	once	TRBV28	TRBJ1-2	CASSLTSGRHLNYGYTF	TGTGCCAGCAGTCTAACCTCCGGGAGACACCTTAACTATGGCTACACCTTC